Given below is one TCR beta chain in context. Its target is not known. The data were taken from a study of cytomegalovirus exposure and HLA in healthy donors. Study outcomes and limitations: Most subjects' HLA-A and HLA-B alleles were reportedly predicted from TCR beta sequences.

PCR used 60 Vbeta primers and 13 Jbeta primers. This table comes from immunoSEQ multiplex PCR, and its TCRdb copy is limited to in-frame clones, with some not included. This sample carries about 89,000 clones, roughly 67% of them seen once, and the ten largest clones take 2% to 2.5%. V was trimmed by 0 bases and J by 4 bases, leaving 14 bases between them. The CDR3 runs 15 residues. Germline CDR1 is SGDLS and CDR2 is YYNGEE. The V call is TRBV9, the J call TRBJ2-7; weak D call: TRBD2 (5 bases). The sequence was collected from a human donor in good health. The material sequenced was PBMCs. CDR3 nucleotide sequence: TGTGCCAGCAGCGTAGGTCCAGGCGGGTTATACGAGCAGTACTTC. Translated, it gives CASSVGPGGLYEQYF.